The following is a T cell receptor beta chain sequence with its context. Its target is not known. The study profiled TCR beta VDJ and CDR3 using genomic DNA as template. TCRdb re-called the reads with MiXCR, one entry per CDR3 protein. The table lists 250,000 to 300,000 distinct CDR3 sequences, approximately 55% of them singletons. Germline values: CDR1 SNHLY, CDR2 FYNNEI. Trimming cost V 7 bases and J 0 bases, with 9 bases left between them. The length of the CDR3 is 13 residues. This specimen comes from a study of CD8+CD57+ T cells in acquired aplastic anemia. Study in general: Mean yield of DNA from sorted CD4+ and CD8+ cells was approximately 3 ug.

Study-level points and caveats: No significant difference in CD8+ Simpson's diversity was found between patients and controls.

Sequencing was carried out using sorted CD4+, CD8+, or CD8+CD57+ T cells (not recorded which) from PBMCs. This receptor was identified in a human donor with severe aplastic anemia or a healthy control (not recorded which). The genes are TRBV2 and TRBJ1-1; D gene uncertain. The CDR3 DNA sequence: TGTGCCAGCAATTTCCAGTTGAACACTGAAGCTTTCTTT. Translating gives CASNFQLNTEAFF. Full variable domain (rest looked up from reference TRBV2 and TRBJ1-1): EPEVTQTPSHQVTQMGQEVILRCVPISNHLYFYWYRQILGQKVEFLVSFYNNEISEKSEIFDDQFSVERPDGSNFTLKIRSTKLEDSAMYFCASNFQLNTEAFFGQGTRLTVV.